The rows below give T cell receptor beta chains drawn from one sample of a study of response to subunit inactivated influenza vaccine. One entry per CDR3 protein, called by TCRdb with MiXCR from the RT-PCR reads. The sample contains 150,000 to 200,000 distinct CDR3 sequences, more than 10% of which appear only once. These data also formed part of another study, on T cells expressing NK-cell markers.

This specimen consisted of CD8+ T cells sorted from PBMCs, obtained 11 to 12 days after vaccination. These receptors came from a man aged 45-65 years who received an inactivated influenza vaccine. The CDR3 runs from the conserved cysteine through the conserved F or W. Some rows mark clone size as missing; the rest say once, few, many or name a class of expanded clone.

j_gene: TRBJ2-7
v_gene: TRBV11-2
abundance: few
CDR3aa: CASSLQELTFYEQYF

j_gene: TRBJ2-2
v_gene: TRBV10-3
abundance: .
CDR3aa: CAISESRVTSVDTGELFF

j_gene: TRBJ1-1
v_gene: TRBV5-5
abundance: many
CDR3aa: CASSRTEDHLEAFF

j_gene: TRBJ2-5
v_gene: TRBV28
abundance: few
CDR3aa: CASSGNGGLASETQYF

j_gene: TRBJ2-3
v_gene: TRBV6-1
abundance: .
CDR3aa: CASSALAGGLGTDTQYF

j_gene: TRBJ2-7
v_gene: TRBV28
abundance: .
CDR3aa: CASSLLRQGPYEQYF

j_gene: TRBJ2-7
v_gene: TRBV4-2
abundance: many
CDR3aa: CASSHSYEQYF

j_gene: TRBJ2-7
v_gene: TRBV7-8
abundance: few
CDR3aa: CASSSTGGILYEQYF

j_gene: TRBJ2-2
v_gene: TRBV29-1
abundance: .
CDR3aa: CSVVLGAGELFF

j_gene: TRBJ2-2
v_gene: TRBV4-3
abundance: .
CDR3aa: CASSQERLDWGELFF

j_gene: TRBJ2-7
v_gene: TRBV10-3
abundance: .
CDR3aa: CAISDPPGTNTYEQYF

j_gene: TRBJ2-7
v_gene: TRBV7-9
abundance: .
CDR3aa: CASSLAFGQGSYEQYF

j_gene: TRBJ2-1
v_gene: TRBV9
abundance: .
CDR3aa: CASSAGGSGRNNEQFF

j_gene: TRBJ2-7
v_gene: TRBV28
abundance: few
CDR3aa: CASSFLGAGGYRYEQYF

j_gene: TRBJ2-7
v_gene: TRBV7-9
abundance: .
CDR3aa: CASSFRGLGFYEQYF

j_gene: TRBJ2-2
v_gene: TRBV7-9
abundance: few
CDR3aa: CASSLREQTDGELFF

j_gene: TRBJ1-1
v_gene: TRBV2
abundance: many
CDR3aa: CASSKGDRETEAFF

j_gene: TRBJ2-3
v_gene: TRBV29-1
abundance: many
CDR3aa: CSVEIRSDTQYF

j_gene: TRBJ2-7
v_gene: TRBV29-1
abundance: few
CDR3aa: CSVSGTTAAEQYF

j_gene: TRBJ1-4
v_gene: TRBV7-8
abundance: .
CDR3aa: CASSPLSGTATNEKLFF

j_gene: TRBJ2-7
v_gene: TRBV5-1
abundance: many
CDR3aa: CASSLDPPGTGSYEQYF

j_gene: TRBJ2-7
v_gene: TRBV11-2
abundance: .
CDR3aa: CASRPGTGNGEQYF

j_gene: TRBJ2-3
v_gene: TRBV12-3/TRBV12-4
abundance: many
CDR3aa: CASSLRGSTDTQYF

j_gene: TRBJ2-1
v_gene: TRBV4-1
abundance: .
CDR3aa: CASSRGGGIYNEQFF

j_gene: TRBJ1-2
v_gene: TRBV9
abundance: few
CDR3aa: CASTGQGGNYGYTF

j_gene: TRBJ2-1
v_gene: TRBV18
abundance: few
CDR3aa: CASSPRGLYNEQFF

j_gene: TRBJ2-6
v_gene: TRBV27
abundance: .
CDR3aa: CASSLIGSGANVLTF

j_gene: TRBJ2-3
v_gene: TRBV28
abundance: few
CDR3aa: CASSSMTLAGGADTQYF

j_gene: TRBJ2-7
v_gene: TRBV6-1
abundance: few
CDR3aa: CATTGVGYEQYF

j_gene: TRBJ2-1
v_gene: TRBV27
abundance: .
CDR3aa: CASSLIGLAFNNEQFF

j_gene: TRBJ2-7
v_gene: TRBV18
abundance: few
CDR3aa: CASSKLLGPPDEQYF

j_gene: TRBJ1-6
v_gene: TRBV20-1
abundance: few
CDR3aa: CSARQEGEYNSPLHF

j_gene: TRBJ1-1
v_gene: TRBV12-3/TRBV12-4
abundance: .
CDR3aa: CASSPNRGGDTEAFF

j_gene: TRBJ2-7
v_gene: TRBV9
abundance: few
CDR3aa: CASSVDGSSSYEQYF

j_gene: TRBJ2-1
v_gene: TRBV20-1
abundance: many
CDR3aa: CSAQSGGTLDEQFF

j_gene: TRBJ1-1
v_gene: TRBV7-6
abundance: many
CDR3aa: CASSLADGQVDLRDTEAFF

j_gene: TRBJ2-1
v_gene: TRBV5-1
abundance: .
CDR3aa: CASSPHAGAYNEQFF

j_gene: TRBJ2-5
v_gene: TRBV3-1
abundance: many
CDR3aa: CASSQTAWIQETQYF